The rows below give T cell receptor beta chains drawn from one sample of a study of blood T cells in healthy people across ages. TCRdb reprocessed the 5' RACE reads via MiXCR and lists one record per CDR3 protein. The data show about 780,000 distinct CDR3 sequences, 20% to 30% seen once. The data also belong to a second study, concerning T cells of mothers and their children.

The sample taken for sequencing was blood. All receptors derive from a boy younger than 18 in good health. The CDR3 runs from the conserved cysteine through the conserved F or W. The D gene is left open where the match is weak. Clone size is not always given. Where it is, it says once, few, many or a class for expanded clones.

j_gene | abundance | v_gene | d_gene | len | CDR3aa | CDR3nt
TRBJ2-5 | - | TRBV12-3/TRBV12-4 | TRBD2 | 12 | CASSGLAWEQYF | TGTGCCAGCAGCGGACTAGCGTGGGAGCAGTACTTC
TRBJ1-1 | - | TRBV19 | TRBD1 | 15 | CASSIRDRGFTEAFF | TGTGCCAGTAGTATAAGGGACAGGGGATTCACTGAAGCTTTCTTT
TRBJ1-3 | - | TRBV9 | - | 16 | CASSVDYRSTGNTIYF | TGTGCCAGCAGCGTAGACTACAGAAGTACTGGAAACACCATATATTTT
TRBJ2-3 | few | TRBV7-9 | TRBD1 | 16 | CASSTRQGTDTDTQYF | TGTGCCAGCAGCACCCGACAGGGGACCGACACAGATACGCAGTATTTT
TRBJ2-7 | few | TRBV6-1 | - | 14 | CASSGGFLTYEQYF | TGTGCCAGCAGTGGAGGATTCCTAACCTACGAGCAGTACTTC
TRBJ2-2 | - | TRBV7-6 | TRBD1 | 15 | CASSLTGAYTGELFF | TGTGCCAGCAGCCTGACAGGGGCGTACACCGGGGAGCTGTTTTTT
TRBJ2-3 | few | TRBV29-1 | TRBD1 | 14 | CSVRQGYNTDTQYF | TGCAGCGTAAGACAGGGCTATAACACAGATACGCAGTATTTT
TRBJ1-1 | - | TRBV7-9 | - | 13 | CASSSRPRTEAFF | TGTGCCAGCAGCTCTAGGCCGCGCACTGAAGCTTTCTTT
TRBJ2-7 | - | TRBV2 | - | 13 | CASHPGTTYEQYF | TGTGCCAGCCATCCAGGGACCACCTACGAGCAGTACTTC
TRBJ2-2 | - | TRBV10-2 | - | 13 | CASRGKQAGELFF | TGCGCCAGCAGGGGAAAACAGGCCGGGGAGCTGTTTTTT
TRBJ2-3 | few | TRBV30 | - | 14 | CAWTRDAFTDTQYF | TGTGCCTGGACCCGGGACGCCTTCACAGATACGCAGTATTTT
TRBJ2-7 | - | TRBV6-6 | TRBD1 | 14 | CASSYPGQHYEQYF | TGTGCCAGCAGTTATCCGGGACAGCACTACGAGCAGTACTTC
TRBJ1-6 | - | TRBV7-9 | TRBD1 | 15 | CASSPGTGSASPLHF | TGTGCCAGCAGCCCCGGGACAGGGTCGGCATCACCCCTCCACTTT
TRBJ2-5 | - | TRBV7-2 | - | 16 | CASSRQLASNGETQYF | TGTGCCAGCAGTCGCCAACTAGCCTCTAATGGGGAGACCCAGTACTTC
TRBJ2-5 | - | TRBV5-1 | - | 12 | CVSSELRETQYF | TGCGTCAGCAGCGAGCTCCGGGAGACCCAGTACTTC
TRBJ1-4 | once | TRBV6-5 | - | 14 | CASSYVQGNEKLFF | TGTGCCAGCAGTTACGTCCAGGGCAACGAAAAACTGTTTTTT
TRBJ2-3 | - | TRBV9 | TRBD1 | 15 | CASSVEGQDADTQYF | TGTGCCAGCAGCGTAGAAGGACAGGACGCAGATACGCAGTATTTT
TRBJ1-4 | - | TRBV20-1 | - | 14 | CSARDRTGSEKLFF | TGCAGTGCTAGAGATCGAACAGGCTCAGAAAAACTGTTTTTT
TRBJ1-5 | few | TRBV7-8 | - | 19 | CASSLGGGGRLYIDQPQHF | TGTGCCAGCAGCTTAGGGGGAGGGGGACGGCTTTATATCGATCAGCCCCAGCATTTT
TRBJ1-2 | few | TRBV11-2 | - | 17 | CASSPRSGQYTLYGYTF | TGTGCCAGCAGCCCCCGTTCGGGCCAGTATACCCTCTATGGCTACACCTTC
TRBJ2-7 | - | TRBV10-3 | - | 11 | CATERGNEQYF | TGTGCCACCGAAAGGGGGAACGAGCAGTACTTC
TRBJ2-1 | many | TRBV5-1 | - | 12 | CASSPLNSEQFF | TGCGCCAGCAGCCCGCTCAACTCTGAGCAGTTCTTC
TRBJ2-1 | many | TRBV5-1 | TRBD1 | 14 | CAGSPGQGHNEQFF | TGCGCCGGATCCCCGGGACAGGGCCACAATGAGCAGTTCTTC
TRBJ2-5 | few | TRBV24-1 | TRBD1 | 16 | CATSDASGTGKETQYF | TGTGCCACCAGTGATGCTTCCGGGACAGGGAAAGAGACCCAGTACTTC
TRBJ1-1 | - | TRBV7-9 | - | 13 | CASSSPMNTEAFF | TGTGCCAGCAGCTCCCCCATGAACACTGAAGCTTTCTTT
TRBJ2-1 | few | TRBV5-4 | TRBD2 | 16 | CASTVEPTGGYNEQFF | TGTGCCAGCACCGTTGAGCCTACGGGGGGATACAATGAGCAGTTCTTC
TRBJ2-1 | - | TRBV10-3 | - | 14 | CAISEPSSYNEQFF | TGTGCCATCAGTGAGCCTAGCTCCTACAATGAGCAGTTCTTC
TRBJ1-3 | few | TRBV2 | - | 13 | CASEEGSGNTIYF | TGTGCCAGTGAGGAGGGTTCTGGAAACACCATATATTTT
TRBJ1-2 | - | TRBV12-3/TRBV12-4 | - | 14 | CASSSLGLLYGYTF | TGTGCCAGCAGTTCCTTGGGACTTTTATATGGCTACACCTTC
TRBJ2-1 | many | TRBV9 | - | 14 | CASSPTGAYNEQFF | TGTGCCAGCAGCCCGACCGGGGCCTACAATGAGCAGTTCTTC
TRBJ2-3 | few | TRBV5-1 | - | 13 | CASSLAGRDTQYF | TGCGCCAGCAGCTTGGCGGGGAGAGATACGCAGTATTTT
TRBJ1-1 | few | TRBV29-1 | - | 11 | CSVGGYTEAFF | TGCAGCGTGGGGGGGTACACTGAAGCTTTCTTT
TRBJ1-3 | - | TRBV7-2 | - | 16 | CASSVDGSISGNTIYF | TGTGCCAGCAGCGTGGACGGATCCATCTCTGGAAACACCATATATTTT
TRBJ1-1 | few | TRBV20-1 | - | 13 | CSAPLGTNTEAFF | TGCAGTGCCCCCCTCGGGACGAACACTGAAGCTTTCTTT
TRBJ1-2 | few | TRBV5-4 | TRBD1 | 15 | CASTFRQGINYGYTF | TGTGCCAGCACCTTTCGACAGGGGATTAACTATGGCTACACCTTC
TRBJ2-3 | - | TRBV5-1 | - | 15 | CASSSGLGSTDTQYF | TGCGCCAGCAGCTCCGGACTGGGAAGCACAGATACGCAGTATTTT
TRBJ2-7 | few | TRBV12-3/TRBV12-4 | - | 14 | CASSLTWGEYEQYF | TGTGCTAGCAGTTTGACGTGGGGGGAATACGAGCAGTACTTC
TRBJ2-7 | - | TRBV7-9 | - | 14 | CASSSSVGFYEQYF | TGTGCCAGCAGCTCCAGCGTGGGATTCTACGAGCAGTACTTC
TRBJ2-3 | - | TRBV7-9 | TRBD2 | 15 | CASSLPGGNTDTQYF | TGTGCCAGCAGCCTACCGGGGGGTAACACAGATACGCAGTATTTT
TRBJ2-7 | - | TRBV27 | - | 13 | CASSFSTGYEQYF | TGTGCCAGCAGTTTCTCGACCGGATACGAGCAGTACTTC
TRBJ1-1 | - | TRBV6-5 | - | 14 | CASNLGGGVTEAFF | TGTGCCAGCAATTTGGGTGGCGGGGTCACTGAAGCTTTCTTT
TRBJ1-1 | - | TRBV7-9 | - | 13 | CASSLKGMTEAFF | TGTGCCAGCAGCTTAAAGGGTATGACTGAAGCTTTCTTT
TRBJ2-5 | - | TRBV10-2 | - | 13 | CAAKMGGKETQYF | TGCGCCGCAAAAATGGGCGGAAAAGAGACCCAGTACTTC
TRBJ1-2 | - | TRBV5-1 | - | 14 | CASSLMQANYGYTF | TGCGCCAGCAGCTTGATGCAGGCTAACTATGGCTATACCTTC
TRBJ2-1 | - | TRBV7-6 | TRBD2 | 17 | CASSPGGMPSGRGEQFF | TGTGCCAGCAGCCCTGGGGGTATGCCTAGCGGGAGAGGTGAGCAGTTCTTC
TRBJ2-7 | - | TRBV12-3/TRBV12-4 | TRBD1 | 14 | CASSRDRTAHEQYF | TGTGCCAGCAGCCGGGACAGAACAGCACACGAGCAGTACTTC
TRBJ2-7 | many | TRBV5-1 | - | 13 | CASSLGSTYEQYF | TGTGCCAGCAGTTTGGGCAGTACCTACGAGCAGTACTTC
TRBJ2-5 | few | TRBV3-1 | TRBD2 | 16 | CASSRLTSGGAETQYF | TGTGCCAGCAGTCGACTGACTAGCGGGGGGGCAGAGACCCAGTACTTC
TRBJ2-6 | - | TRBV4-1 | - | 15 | CASSQVVIGANVLTF | TGCGCCAGCAGCCAAGTCGTAATCGGGGCCAACGTCCTGACTTTC
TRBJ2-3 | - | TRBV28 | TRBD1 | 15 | CASSPSDRSTDTQYF | TGTGCCAGCAGTCCTTCGGACAGGAGCACAGATACGCAGTATTTT
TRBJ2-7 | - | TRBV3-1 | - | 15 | CASSQTPTGTYEQYF | TGTGCCAGCAGCCAAACCCCGACGGGTACCTACGAGCAGTACTTC
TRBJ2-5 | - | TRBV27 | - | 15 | CASSPLGLWQETQYF | TGTGCCAGCAGTCCCCTAGGCCTGTGGCAAGAGACCCAGTACTTC
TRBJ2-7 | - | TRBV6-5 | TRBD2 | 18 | CASSYSRRGASSSYEQYF | TGTGCCAGCAGTTACTCGAGGCGGGGGGCCAGTTCCTCCTACGAGCAGTACTTC
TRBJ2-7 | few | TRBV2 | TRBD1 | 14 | CASSEGQGAYEQYF | TGTGCCAGCAGTGAAGGTCAGGGGGCCTACGAGCAGTACTTC